The clone carrying this TCR beta chain was counted between two and nine times. Its antigen is unidentified. The CDR3 extends over 16 amino acids. The germline V gene encodes CDR1 PRHDT and CDR2 FYEKMQ (reference sequence). The V gene end was trimmed by 5 bases and the J gene end by 2 bases; junction bases not matched to a gene: 9. This record comes from a study of beta chain features in type 1 diabetes. The study, taken as a whole, reports: Across all four CD4+ subsets, people with type 1 diabetes showed modestly shorter TCRB CDR3s.

Naive, central memory, regulatory and stem cell-like memory cells within the CD4+ compartment were sorted using CD45RO/CCR7/CD25/CD127/CD95/CD27. Sequenced material consisted of expressed TCRB transcripts (all of the isolated RNA was reverse transcribed). The assay was immunoSEQ multiplex PCR, and TCRdb's table has in-frame clones only and misses some. The sample has a few hundred thousand clones; roughly 13% are singletons. The chain recombines TRBV13 with TRBJ2-5, with 9 bases lining up with TRBD2. Sequenced sample: naive CD4+ T cells from blood. This sequence was found in a woman under 30 with type 1 diabetes. The CDR3: CASSPLAGESQETQYF. In DNA, the CDR3 is TGTGCCAGCAGCCCTTTAGCGGGAGAAAGTCAAGAGACCCAGTACTTC.